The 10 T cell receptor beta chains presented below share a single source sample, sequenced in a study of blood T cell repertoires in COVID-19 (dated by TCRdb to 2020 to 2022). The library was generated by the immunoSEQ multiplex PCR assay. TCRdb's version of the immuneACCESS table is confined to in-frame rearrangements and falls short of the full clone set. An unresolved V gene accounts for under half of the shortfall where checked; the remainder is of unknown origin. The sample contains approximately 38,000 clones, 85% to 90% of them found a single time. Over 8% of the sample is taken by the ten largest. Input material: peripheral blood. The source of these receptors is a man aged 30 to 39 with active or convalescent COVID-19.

The CDR3 nucleotides read TGTGCCAGCAGTTACGGAGGGGCGGGGTTTGAAGCTTTCTTT. Translation gives CASSYGGAGFEAFF. The rearrangement uses TRBV6-5 and TRBJ1-1; a weak D match, TRBD1 (5 bases). The V and J ends lost 2 bases and 7 bases respectively, with 14 bases between them. The CDR3 loop spans 14 amino acids. From germline, CDR1 is MNHEY and CDR2 SVGAGI.

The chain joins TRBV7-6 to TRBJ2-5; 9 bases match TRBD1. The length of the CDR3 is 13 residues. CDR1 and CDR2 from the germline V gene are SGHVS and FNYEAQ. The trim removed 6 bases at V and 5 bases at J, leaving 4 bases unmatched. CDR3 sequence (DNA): TGTGCCAGCAGGCGGACAGGGGATGAGACCCAGTACTTC. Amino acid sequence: CASRRTGDETQYF.

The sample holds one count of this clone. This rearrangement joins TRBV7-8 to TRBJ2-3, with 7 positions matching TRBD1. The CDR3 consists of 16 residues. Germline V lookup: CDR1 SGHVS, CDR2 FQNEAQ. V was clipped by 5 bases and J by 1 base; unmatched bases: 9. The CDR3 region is CASSRTTGRGTDTQYF. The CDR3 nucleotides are TGTGCCAGCAGCAGAACGACAGGGAGAGGCACAGATACGCAGTATTTT.

The CDR3 spells CASSFGREQFF. The CDR3, as DNA: TGTGCCAGCAGTTTTGGGAGGGAGCAGTTCTTC. The chain employs TRBV28 and TRBJ2-1; weak D call: TRBD2 (6 bases). CDR3 size: 11 residues. V lost 3 bases and J 10 bases, leaving 7 bases between the germline ends. Germline loops: CDR1 MDHEN, CDR2 SYDVKM. The variable domain in full, with the rest retrieved from reference TRBV28 and TRBJ2-1, is DVKVTQSSRYLVKRTGEKVFLECVQDMDHENMFWYRQDPGLGLRLIYFSYDVKMKEKGDIPEGYSVSREKKERFSLILESASTNQTSMYLCASSFGREQFFGPGTRLTVL.

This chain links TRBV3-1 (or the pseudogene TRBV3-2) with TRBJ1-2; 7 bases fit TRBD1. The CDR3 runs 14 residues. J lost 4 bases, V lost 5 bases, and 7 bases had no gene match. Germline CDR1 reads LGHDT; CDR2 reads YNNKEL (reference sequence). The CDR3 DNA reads TGTGCCAGCAGCTACTCCGGGACAGTCTATGGCTACACCTTC. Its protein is CASSYSGTVYGYTF.

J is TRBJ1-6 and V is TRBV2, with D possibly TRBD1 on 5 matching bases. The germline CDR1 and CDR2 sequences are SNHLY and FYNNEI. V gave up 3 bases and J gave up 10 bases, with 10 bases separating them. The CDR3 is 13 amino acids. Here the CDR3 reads CASSERQQSPLHF. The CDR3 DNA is TGTGCCAGCAGTGAGCGACAGCAATCACCCCTCCACTTT.

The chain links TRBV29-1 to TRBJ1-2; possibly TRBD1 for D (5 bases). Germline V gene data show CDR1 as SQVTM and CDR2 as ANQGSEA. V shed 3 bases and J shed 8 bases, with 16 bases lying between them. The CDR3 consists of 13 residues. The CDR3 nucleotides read TGCAGCGTTGATGTACGGGGGGTAACGGGCTACACCTTC. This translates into CSVDVRGVTGYTF.

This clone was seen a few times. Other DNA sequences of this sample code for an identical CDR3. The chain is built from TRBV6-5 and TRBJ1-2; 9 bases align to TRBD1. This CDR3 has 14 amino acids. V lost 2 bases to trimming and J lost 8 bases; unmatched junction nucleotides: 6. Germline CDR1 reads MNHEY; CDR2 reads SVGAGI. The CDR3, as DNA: TGTGCCAGCAGTTACACGGGACAGGGTGTAGGCTACACCTTC. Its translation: CASSYTGQGVGYTF.

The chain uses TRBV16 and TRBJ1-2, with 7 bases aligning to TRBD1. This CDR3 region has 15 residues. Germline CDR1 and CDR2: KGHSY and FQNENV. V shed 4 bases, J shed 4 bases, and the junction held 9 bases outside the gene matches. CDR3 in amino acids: CASSLSTGSLYGYTF. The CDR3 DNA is TGTGCCAGCAGCCTGTCGACAGGGAGCCTCTATGGCTACACCTTC.

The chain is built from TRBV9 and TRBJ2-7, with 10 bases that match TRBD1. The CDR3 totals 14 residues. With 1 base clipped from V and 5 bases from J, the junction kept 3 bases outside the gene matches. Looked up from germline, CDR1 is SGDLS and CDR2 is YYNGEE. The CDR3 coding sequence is TGTGCCAGCAGCGTAACCGGGACAGGGGACGAGCAGTACTTC. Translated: CASSVTGTGDEQYF.